This T cell receptor (beta chain) was recovered during a study of Graves' ophthalmopathy and Graves' hyperthyroidism. Across the whole study: Stable hyperthyroid donors showed no ophthalmopathy during 18 months follow-up.

RNA transcripts yielded amplified TCR beta CDR3 regions. Following a first-round RT-PCR that used HTBI primers, a second-round multiplex PCR was carried out. Each CDR3 protein is one row after TCRdb ran MiXCR on the multiplex PCR reads. The data contain more than 1,000,000 distinct CDR3 sequences, roughly two fifths of them singletons. General study results and limits: Most expanded clonotypes from thyroid (those above 0.001 frequency) were also found in blood.

This clonotype appeared many times. Its antigen is as yet unknown. Hyperthyroidism in these 18- to 65-year-old patients was newly diagnosed, lasting under 2 months. Exclusion applied to patients with other autoimmune diseases, uncontrolled infections, pregnancy or lactation. Germline V gene sequence: CDR1 SGHTA, CDR2 FQGNSA. This CDR3 spans 13 amino acids. Trimming removed 3 bases at V and 6 bases at J, with 11 bases between. The origin of this receptor is an adult man with Graves' hyperthyroidism. The chain combines TRBV7-2 with TRBJ1-2, with D possibly TRBD1 on 5 matching bases. Sample: peripheral blood or thyroid tissue (not recorded which). For the CDR3, the DNA is TGTGCCAGCAGCTTTAGGGGAGGGGATGGCTACACCTTC. Protein sequence: CASSFRGGDGYTF.